This T cell receptor beta chain came from a study of tumor and adjacent non-tumor tissue in lung cancer. Background on the study: The cohort had around twelve adenocarcinoma, 2 squamous cell and 1 small cell patients.

A modified ARM-PCR protocol with three rounds of nested PCR amplified TCRbeta. TCRdb called the multiplex PCR reads again in MiXCR, with one record for every CDR3 protein. This sample has over 60,000 distinct CDR3 sequences; around 78% occur once, and the top ten carry roughly 30%. Whole-study findings and limits: Significantly higher TCR diversity was found in tumor than normal lung.

This clonotype was detected many times. The antigen is undetermined. CDR1 is SGHAT, CDR2 FQNNGV, per germline. The CDR3 is made up of 14 amino acids. V lost 5 bases, J lost 2 bases, and 2 bases stayed unmatched. RNA was extracted from bulk tissue without any cell sorting. The TCR originated in a man between 60 and 75 years old with non-small cell lung cancer. The source material was lung tumor tissue. This chain joins TRBV11-2 and TRBJ2-7; 11 positions agree with TRBD2. The CDR3 here is CASSLAGGTYEQYF. The CDR3 bases are TGTGCCAGCAGCCTAGCGGGAGGAACCTACGAGCAGTACTTC. The full variable domain, rest sourced from reference TRBV11-2 and TRBJ2-7, is EAGVAQSPRYKIIEKRQSVAFWCNPISGHATLYWYQQILGQGPKLLIQFQNNGVVDDSQLPKDRFSAERLKGVDSTLKIQPAKLEDSAVYLCASSLAGGTYEQYFGPGTRLTVT.